These 14 T cell receptor beta chains originate from one sample sequenced in a study of T cells in women clearing cervical HPV infection. TCRdb's table, derived via immunoSEQ multiplex PCR, lists solely in-frame clones and lacks some. This repertoire includes around 46,000 clones. Sequenced input: blood buffy coat. These TCRs come from a woman aged 18 to 75 with a cervical HPV16 infection that either progressed to CIN3+ or cleared (not recorded which).

Of note for this clone: The read terminates 3 residues before the CDR3 end, so the remaining end is supplied by the germline J gene. The chain joins TRBV2 to TRBJ1-1; D ambiguous. Germline values: CDR1 SNHLY, CDR2 FYNNEI. The CDR3 covers 14 residues. The V end was cut by 0 bases, the J end by 6 bases, with 11 bases between. CDR3 DNA (partial): TGTGCCAGCAGTGAAGCTTGGGCCATCTCTGAA. Residues: CASSEAWAISE. Given in full, the CDR3 is CASSEAWAISEAFF.

Note on this clone: The read gets to within 3 residues of the CDR3 end, and the germline J gene fills in the rest. The rearrangement links TRBV19 to TRBJ1-6, with D perhaps TRBD1 (6 bases). The CDR3 runs to 13 residues. V gave up 9 bases and J gave up 10 bases, with 16 bases separating them. Germline lookup yields CDR1 LNHDA and CDR2 SQIVND (reference sequence). CDR3 loop: CASRDRRESPLHF. The sequenced CDR3 bases are TGTGCCAGCAGAGACAGGAGGGAATCACCC.

On this clone itself: Read data end 3 residues before the CDR3 end; the end is taken from the germline J gene. This chain links TRBV24-1 with TRBJ2-3; 11 bases are a match to TRBD2. V trimming: 5 bases; J trimming: 5 bases; junction bases outside the gene matches: 5. Germline lookup yields CDR1 KGHDR and CDR2 SFDVKD. The CDR3 is made up of 15 amino acids. The part of the CDR3 DNA that was read is TGTGCCACCAGTGCTGGGGGGACTAGCGGAGATACG. It translates to CATSAGGTSGDT. From start to end, the CDR3 is CATSAGGTSGDTQYF.

Turning to this clone: The read ends 3 residues early relative to the CDR3; the germline J gene fills the gap. V gene TRBV30 combines with J gene TRBJ2-4; 9 positions agree with TRBD1. The length of the CDR3 is 14 residues. CDR1 and CDR2 (germline): GTSNPN, SVGIG (reference sequence). The CDR3 loop reads CAWSLTGGLETQYF. The sequenced CDR3 bases are TGTGCCTGGAGCCTGACAGGGGGACTGGAGACT.

With respect to this clone: The CDR3 end falls 3 residues outside the read, so it is completed with the germline J gene. This chain joins TRBV19 and TRBJ1-3; D gene ambiguous. Trimming took off 1 base at V and 0 bases at J, with 10 bases between the two ends. This CDR3 has 16 residues. CDR1 is LNHDA and CDR2 is SQIVND in the germline V gene (reference sequence). Incomplete CDR3 DNA: TGTGCCAGTAGTATAGGTTGGCTGAGCTCTGGAAACACC. It is translated as CASSIGWLSSGNT. In full, the CDR3 reads CASSIGWLSSGNTIYF.

Of note for this clone: The CDR3 is cut off 3 residues early in the read; its end comes from the germline J gene. This chain joins TRBV6-1 and TRBJ2-5, with 8 positions matching TRBD1. V was clipped by 1 base and J by 4 bases; unmatched bases: 8. The CDR3 totals 16 residues. The germline V gene has CDR1 MNHNS and CDR2 SASEGT. CDR3 bases read: TGTGCCAGCAGTGAAGAACTGCAGGGGGCAGGAGAGACC. It is translated as CASSEELQGAGET. The complete CDR3 sequence is CASSEELQGAGETQYF.

On this clone itself: Coverage ceases 3 residues before the CDR3 finishes, and the germline J gene fills in the end. V is TRBV5-1 and J is TRBJ1-1; D is uncertain. Deletions cut 1 base from V and 3 bases from J, with 7 bases between. This CDR3 contains 13 residues. CDR1 SGHRS and CDR2 YFSETQ come from the germline V gene. The CDR3 here is CASSLSADTEAFF. The covered CDR3 bases are TGCGCCAGCAGCTTGTCGGCGGACACTGAA.

Remarks on this clone: The read ends 3 residues before the CDR3 terminus; that terminus is restored from the germline J gene. The chain couples TRBV10-3 to TRBJ2-1, with 8 bases matching TRBD2. The CDR3 is made up of 14 amino acids. Germline loops: CDR1 ENHRY, CDR2 SYGVKD. Germline trimming cut 8 bases from V and 3 bases from J; bases unmatched to any gene: 6. The covered CDR3 bases are TGTGCCATCGGGCAGGCGGGGGGCTACAATGAG. Residues: CAIGQAGGYNE. The complete CDR3 protein is CAIGQAGGYNEQFF.

Notes on this clone: The read ends 3 residues before the CDR3 terminus; that terminus is restored from the germline J gene. The chain carries TRBV2 and TRBJ2-3; D call uncertain. The CDR3 has 12 residues. The germline V gene has CDR1 SNHLY and CDR2 FYNNEI. CDR3 DNA, as far as it was read: TGTGCCAGCAGTGACGGTGCGCGGACG. Its translation: CASSDGART. The full CDR3 sequence reads CASSDGARTQYF. The full variable domain, its missing parts supplied by reference TRBV2 and TRBJ2-3, is EPEVTQTPSHQVTQMGQEVILRCVPISNHLYFYWYRQILGQKVEFLVSFYNNEISEKSEIFDDQFSVERPDGSNFTLKIRSTKLEDSAMYFCASSDGARTQYFGPGTRLTVL.

Details on this clone: The missing CDR3 end, 3 residues past where the read stops, is filled in from the germline J gene. The rearrangement uses TRBV2 and TRBJ2-6, with D perhaps matching TRBD1 (5 bases). This CDR3 has 14 residues. The germline CDR1 and CDR2 sequences are SNHLY and FYNNEI. Trimming left V 6 bases short and J 2 bases short, with 8 bases between. Partial CDR3 DNA: TGTGCCAGCAGAGAACAGGCTGGGGCCAACGTC. Protein: CASREQAGANV. The whole CDR3 is CASREQAGANVLTF. The full variable domain, with the rest looked up from reference TRBV2 and TRBJ2-6, is EPEVTQTPSHQVTQMGQEVILRCVPISNHLYFYWYRQILGQKVEFLVSFYNNEISEKSEIFDDQFSVERPDGSNFTLKIRSTKLEDSAMYFCASREQAGANVLTFGAGSRLTVL.

Comment on this clone: With the read ending 3 residues before the CDR3 end, the germline J gene is used to fill in that end. The chain couples TRBV5-1 to TRBJ2-2, with 10 bases identical to TRBD1. The V and J ends lost 4 bases and 6 bases, in that order; junction bases with no gene match: 3. Germline V CDR1 and CDR2: SGHRS, YFSETQ. There are 14 residues in the CDR3. This CDR3 reads CASSRDRGAGELFF. Incomplete CDR3 DNA: TGCGCCAGCAGCCGGGACAGGGGTGCCGGGGAG.

Comments on this clone: The sequenced fragment ends 3 residues before the CDR3 boundary, so the rest is inferred from the germline J gene. V usage is TRBV19 and J usage is TRBJ1-1; a weak D match, TRBD1 (6 bases). CDR1 and CDR2 from the germline V gene are LNHDA and SQIVND (reference sequence). V was cut by 6 bases and J by 2 bases, with 13 bases left in between. This CDR3 has 14 residues. The CDR3 sequence is CASRWTVINTEAFF. The CDR3 bases that were read are TGTGCCAGTAGATGGACAGTTATTAACACTGAA. The full variable domain, rest sourced from reference TRBV19 and TRBJ1-1, is DGGITQSPKYLFRKEGQNVTLSCEQNLNHDAMYWYRQDPGQGLRLIYYSQIVNDFQKGDIAEGYSVSREKKESFPLTVTSAQKNPTAFYLCASRWTVINTEAFFGQGTRLTVV.

Comments on this clone: The read terminates 3 residues ahead of where the CDR3 ends, so the germline J gene completes it. V usage is TRBV6-2 or TRBV6-3 and J usage is TRBJ2-7; D is possibly TRBD1 (8 bases). Germline-derived CDR1 and CDR2 are MNHEY and SVGEGT. V lost 5 bases, J lost 3 bases, and 14 bases lay in between. This CDR3 region has 14 residues. The CDR3 sequence is CASSRTGGVYEQYF. The covered CDR3 bases are TGTGCCAGCAGTCGTACAGGGGGGGTCTACGAG.

With respect to this clone: The read finishes 3 residues shy of the CDR3 end, and the germline J gene is used to complete it. This sequence joins TRBV7-2 and TRBJ1-1, with D perhaps TRBD1 (5 bases). The CDR3 extends over 16 amino acids. The germline V gene has CDR1 SGHTA and CDR2 FQGNSA. The V and J ends lost 0 bases and 4 bases respectively, with 15 bases between them. Incomplete CDR3 DNA: TGTGCCAGCAGCTTAGCGCTCTGGAAAAGGGGCACTGAA. Amino acids: CASSLALWKRGTE. The whole CDR3 protein is CASSLALWKRGTEAFF. The variable domain in full, completed from reference TRBV7-2 and TRBJ1-1, reads GAGVSQSPSNKVTEKGKDVELRCDPISGHTALYWYRQSLGQGLEFLIYFQGNSAPDKSGLPSDRFSAERTGGSVSTLTIQRTQQEDSAVYLCASSLALWKRGTEAFFGQGTRLTVV.